This T cell receptor beta chain was captured by sequencing in a study of chemoradiotherapy in HPV16-positive cancers. Overall study: Candidate HPV-specific T-cell clones and common TCR motifs came from functional assays in two HPV16-positive patients. General study points: HPV-specific T cells were functionally defined from only a couple of HPV16-positive patients. Candidate HPV-specific clones and E7-related TCR motifs grew in tumor during treatment.

Over chemoradiotherapy, repertoires were sampled more than once. With regard to this clone: Antigen: not known.

Measured with immunoSEQ multiplex PCR; TCRdb has only the in-frame clones, and not every one. The sample has thousands of clones; approximately 90% are singletons. This clonotype originated in a human donor with HPV-associated anogenital cancer. Sequences were derived from tumor tissue, sampled from a patient who underwent chemoradiotherapy.

The CDR3 DNA follows: TGTGCCAGCAGTAAGACATTTCTGGCAAACATTCAGTACTTC. Translation: CASSKTFLANIQYF. The chain combines TRBV6-5 with TRBJ2-4; no clear D gene. This CDR3 comprises 14 residues. V was shortened by 5 bases and J by 6 bases, with 14 bases between the two germline ends. Germline CDR1 is MNHEY and CDR2 is SVGAGI.